The rows below give T cell receptor beta chains drawn from one sample of a study of blood T cell repertoires in COVID-19. Measured with immunoSEQ multiplex PCR; TCRdb has only the in-frame clones, and not every one. This sample has about 200,000 clones; around 87% occur once, and the top ten carry 20% to 25%. The material sequenced was PBMCs or T cells enriched from blood (not recorded which). These receptors were taken from a woman in her forties in a cohort exposed to, infected with or recovered from COVID-19 (not recorded which). Each CDR3 is given with its conserved first and last residue. The D gene is left open where the match is weak. Where a row states a size, it is once, few, many or the class of an expanded clone; other rows omit it.

cdr3_aa cdr3_nt cdr3_length j_call v_call d_call clone_size
CASSEVRLAVNEQFF TGTGCCAGCAGTGAGGTGCGACTAGCAGTCAATGAGCAGTTCTTC 15 TRBJ2-1 TRBV27 TRBD2 NA
CAPREHYTYNEQFF TGTGCCCCCCGAGAACACTACACCTACAATGAGCAGTTCTTC 14 TRBJ2-1 TRBV7-8 NA NA
CSVEETRNSPLHF TGCAGCGTTGAAGAGACCAGGAATTCACCCCTCCACTTT 13 TRBJ1-6 TRBV29-1 NA NA
CASSPTSMNTEAFF TGTGCCAGCAGCCCGACAAGCATGAACACTGAAGCTTTCTTT 14 TRBJ1-1 TRBV28 NA NA
CSAFRDREYF TGCAGCGCTTTCCGGGACAGAGAGTACTTC 10 TRBJ2-7 TRBV29-1 TRBD1 few
CASSFSLAGTNEQFF TGTGCCAGCAGTTTTAGCCTAGCGGGAACCAATGAGCAGTTCTTC 15 TRBJ2-1 TRBV27 TRBD2 NA
CATNRGGGGVEEQFF TGTGCCACGAACCGGGGGGGAGGTGGAGTTGAGGAGCAGTTCTTC 15 TRBJ2-1 TRBV27 TRBD2 NA
CASSSDLQGGGYGYTF TGTGCCAGCAGCTCCGACCTACAGGGGGGCGGCTATGGCTACACCTTC 16 TRBJ1-2 TRBV11-2 TRBD1 NA
CASSFGRGHGYTF TGTGCCAGCAGCTTCGGTAGGGGCCATGGCTACACCTTC 13 TRBJ1-2 TRBV5-6 NA few
CASSQRGGTEAFF TGCGCCAGCAGCCAAAGGGGAGGCACTGAAGCTTTCTTT 13 TRBJ1-1 TRBV4-1 NA NA
CASSFESYSYNEQFF TGTGCCAGCAGTTTTGAGAGTTATTCCTACAATGAGCAGTTCTTC 15 TRBJ2-1 TRBV6-5 NA NA